These 26 T cell receptor beta chains were sequenced from one sample in a study of blood T cell repertoires in COVID-19. The data were produced by immunoSEQ multiplex PCR, yet TCRdb's version contains in-frame clones alone and is incomplete. This table holds approximately 210,000 clones, roughly 86% found once. Sequencing input: peripheral blood. All receptors derive from a woman in her forties with acute or convalescent COVID-19.

This clone has just a few counts. V usage is TRBV5-1 and J usage is TRBJ2-7, with 8 nucleotides matching TRBD2. This CDR3 has 16 amino acids. Unmatched junction bases numbered 15, after V lost 4 bases and J lost 6 bases. Looked up from germline, CDR1 is SGHRS and CDR2 is YFSETQ. The CDR3 loop reads CASSPLGGRSIGEQYF. CDR3 nucleotides: TGCGCCAGCAGCCCCCTGGGCGGGAGGTCTATTGGCGAGCAGTACTTC.

This sequence joins TRBV19 and TRBJ2-1; TRBD2 is a possible D gene (5 bases). V lost 2 bases, J lost 2 bases, and 10 bases lay in between. The CDR3 is 15 residues long. The germline V gene has CDR1 LNHDA and CDR2 SQIVND (reference sequence). The DNA for the CDR3 is TGTGCCAGTAGTATACTAGCTCCCCCCTACAATGAGCAGTTCTTC. Translated, it gives CASSILAPPYNEQFF. The full variable domain, rest sourced from reference TRBV19 and TRBJ2-1, is DGGITQSPKYLFRKEGQNVTLSCEQNLNHDAMYWYRQDPGQGLRLIYYSQIVNDFQKGDIAEGYSVSREKKESFPLTVTSAQKNPTAFYLCASSILAPPYNEQFFGPGTRLTVL.

In DNA form, the CDR3 reads TGTGCCAGCAGTGAGGGTAACACTGAAGCTTTCTTT. Residues: CASSEGNTEAFF. This chain links TRBV4-2 with TRBJ1-1; D unresolved. The V gene lost 6 bases and the J gene lost 2 bases, with 7 bases spanning the gap. This CDR3 has 12 residues. Germline CDR1 is LGHNA and CDR2 is YNFKEQ.

The chain uses TRBV7-9 and TRBJ1-1; no definite D call. Germline V CDR1 and CDR2: SEHNR, FQNEAQ (reference sequence). Trimming shortened V by 0 bases and J by 1 base, and 12 bases separated the two germline ends. This CDR3 region has 16 residues. This chain's CDR3 is CASSLAIAGGNTEAFF. Here the CDR3 DNA reads TGTGCCAGCAGCTTAGCGATCGCAGGAGGGAACACTGAAGCTTTCTTT.

V usage is TRBV30 and J usage is TRBJ1-2; TRBD1 is a possible D gene (6 bases). This CDR3 comprises 13 residues. V was clipped by 8 bases and J by 2 bases, with 15 bases between them. The V gene's germline CDR1 is GTSNPN and CDR2 SVGIG (reference sequence). The CDR3 DNA reads TGTGCCCACATACCGACAGGAAACTATGGCTACACCTTC. Amino acid sequence: CAHIPTGNYGYTF. Based on the CDR3 plus reference TRBV30 and TRBJ1-2, the full variable domain is SQTIHQWPATLVQPVGSPLSLECTVEGTSNPNLYWYRQAAGRGLQLLFYSVGIGQISSEVPQNLSASRPQDRQFILSSKKLLLSDSGFYLCAHIPTGNYGYTFGSGTRLTVV.

The V gene is TRBV7-9, the J gene TRBJ2-1, with D unclear. This CDR3 region has 16 residues. V shed 3 bases and J shed 0 bases, with 12 bases lying between them. From germline, CDR1 is SEHNR and CDR2 FQNEAQ (reference sequence). As DNA, the CDR3 is TGTGCCAGCAGCTTGTTGATCCTCAGCTCCTACAATGAGCAGTTCTTC. It codes for CASSLLILSSYNEQFF.

The CDR3 DNA follows: TGTGCCAGCAGCGTAGAAGGGGGTTCGGGAAACACCATATATTTT. As protein: CASSVEGGSGNTIYF. The J gene is TRBJ1-3, the V gene TRBV9, with D maybe TRBD1 (6 bases). V lost 0 bases, J lost 4 bases, and 11 bases lay in between. The CDR3 is 15 residues long. In germline, CDR1 is SGDLS, CDR2 YYNGEE.

The CDR3 sequence is CAWSEGQLGTEAFF. CDR3 nucleotide sequence: TGTGCCTGGAGTGAGGGACAGTTGGGCACTGAAGCTTTCTTT. The chain has TRBV30 and TRBJ1-1; 7 positions match TRBD1. The germline V gene has CDR1 GTSNPN and CDR2 SVGIG (reference sequence). There are 14 residues in the CDR3. The junction had 6 bases not matched to a gene; V was cut back by 1 base and J by 4 bases.

The J gene is TRBJ2-6, the V gene TRBV29-1; a weak D match, TRBD2 (6 bases). Germline CDR1 is SQVTM and CDR2 is ANQGSEA. CDR3 length equals 16 residues. Trimming cost V 7 bases and J 0 bases, with 16 bases left between them. The CDR3 sequence is CSAMGGKGSGANVLTF. CDR3 DNA sequence: TGCAGCGCCATGGGGGGAAAGGGCTCTGGGGCCAACGTCCTGACTTTC.

This clone was detected many times. The V call is TRBV5-1, the J call TRBJ1-1, with TRBD1 identical over 10 bases. The V and J ends lost 4 bases and 6 bases, in that order; junction bases with no gene match: 9. The CDR3 consists of 15 residues. Germline loops: CDR1 SGHRS, CDR2 YFSETQ. CDR3 protein: CASSTGDRGRAEAFF. The DNA of the CDR3 is TGCGCCAGCAGCACGGGTGACAGGGGGCGCGCTGAAGCTTTCTTT.

J is TRBJ2-3 and V is TRBV4-1; a weak D match, TRBD1 (5 bases). Germline assignment: CDR1 MGHRA and CDR2 YSYEKL. The CDR3 sequence is 15 residues long. V was clipped by 2 bases and J by 7 bases, with 16 bases between them. Here the CDR3 reads CASSQIEGAAYTQYF. DNA of the CDR3: TGCGCCAGCAGCCAAATTGAAGGGGCGGCGTATACGCAGTATTTT.

The chain recombines TRBV10-3 with TRBJ2-1; 9 nucleotides line up with TRBD1. CDR1 and CDR2 (germline): ENHRY, SYGVKD. V shed 6 bases and J 1 base; nucleotides not matched to a gene: 13. This CDR3 spans 18 amino acids. The CDR3 DNA follows: TGTGCCATCAGCGGGACAGGGTCGGGATGGGGATCCTACAATGAGCAGTTCTTC. As protein: CAISGTGSGWGSYNEQFF.

The V and J genes are TRBV5-6 and TRBJ2-7, with a tentative D call TRBD1 (5 bases). Germline V gene sequence: CDR1 SGHDT, CDR2 YYEEEE. V gave up 1 base and J gave up 5 bases, with 19 bases separating them. This CDR3 spans 16 amino acids. This chain's CDR3 is CASSLKVGVGFDEQYF. The CDR3 coding sequence is TGTGCCAGCAGCTTGAAAGTAGGGGTAGGCTTCGACGAGCAGTACTTC. The complete variable domain, with remaining parts taken from reference TRBV5-6 and TRBJ2-7, reads DAGVTQSPTHLIKTRGQQVTLRCSPKSGHDTVSWYQQALGQGPQFIFQYYEEEERQRGNFPDRFSGHQFPNYSSELNVNALLLGDSALYLCASSLKVGVGFDEQYFGPGTRLTVT.

The genes are TRBV24-1 and TRBJ2-1; tentative D call: TRBD1 (7 bases). Germline CDR1 reads KGHDR; CDR2 reads SFDVKD. The CDR3 runs 14 residues. Trimming pared 9 bases from V and 2 bases from J, leaving 13 bases between. CDR3 DNA sequence: TGTGCCACCTCCAGGGGGGACCCCTACAATGAGCAGTTCTTC. Amino acids: CATSRGDPYNEQFF.

The chain recombines TRBV6-1 with TRBJ1-3; TRBD1 is a possible D gene (6 bases). The germline gives CDR1 MNHNS, CDR2 SASEGT. The CDR3 runs to 14 residues. With 1 base removed from V and 3 bases from J, the gap between germline ends came to 7 bases. CDR3 sequence: CASSEGTVGNTIYF. CDR3 bases: TGTGCCAGCAGTGAAGGGACAGTTGGAAACACCATATATTTT.

Only a few counts were recorded for this clone. This chain connects TRBV10-3 to TRBJ1-2; the match to TRBD1 covers 7 bases. From germline, CDR1 is ENHRY and CDR2 SYGVKD. The V and J ends lost 6 bases and 3 bases, in that order; junction bases with no gene match: 7. The CDR3 is 14 residues long. Here the CDR3 reads CAIRPTGNDYGYTF. The CDR3 nucleotides read TGTGCCATCAGGCCGACAGGGAACGACTATGGCTACACCTTC.

The chain uses TRBV9 and TRBJ1-6, with D perhaps matching TRBD1 (5 bases). This CDR3 contains 14 residues. Trimming shortened V by 0 bases and J by 9 bases, and 10 bases separated the two germline ends. Per germline, CDR1 SGDLS and CDR2 YYNGEE. The CDR3 here is CASSVEGRGSPLHF. DNA for the CDR3: TGTGCCAGCAGCGTAGAGGGTAGGGGTTCACCCCTCCACTTT.

The V gene is TRBV7-6, the J gene TRBJ1-2; weak D call: TRBD1 (5 bases). Germline V CDR1 and CDR2: SGHVS, FNYEAQ. With 1 base removed from V and 1 base from J, the gap between germline ends came to 10 bases. This CDR3 comprises 15 residues. The CDR3 DNA sequence: TGTGCCAGCAGCTTAGAGCAGGGCGTTAACTATGGCTACACCTTC. Translating it yields CASSLEQGVNYGYTF. The whole variable domain, filled in from reference TRBV7-6 and TRBJ1-2, reads GAGVSQSPRYKVTKRGQDVALRCDPISGHVSLYWYRQALGQGPEFLTYFNYEAQQDKSGLPNDRFSAERPEGSISTLTIQRTEQRDSAMYRCASSLEQGVNYGYTFGSGTRLTVV.

The chain uses TRBV2 and TRBJ2-5, with 8 bases aligning to TRBD2. CDR1 and CDR2 from the germline V gene are SNHLY and FYNNEI. This CDR3 contains 13 residues. Trimming at V came to 6 bases and at J to 4 bases, leaving 4 bases not matched to a gene. CDR3 in DNA: TGTGCCAGCAGGCTAACTAGCGGAGAGACCCAGTACTTC. Protein product: CASRLTSGETQYF.

The chain couples TRBV12-3 or TRBV12-4 to TRBJ1-5, with D unresolved. This CDR3 is 13 amino acids long. V was pared by 7 bases and J by 3 bases, with 10 bases between. The CDR3 nucleotides read TGTGCCAGCACCGGCGGGTACAATCAGCCCCAGCATTTT. It encodes CASTGGYNQPQHF.

The chain joins TRBV4-1 to TRBJ2-7; D possibly corresponds to TRBD2 (5 bases). CDR1 is MGHRA, CDR2 YSYEKL, per germline. V shed 1 base and J shed 2 bases, with 15 bases lying between them. The CDR3 spans 16 residues. CDR3 loop: CASSQVASGETYEQYF. Written as DNA, the CDR3 is TGCGCCAGCAGCCAAGTTGCGAGCGGTGAGACCTACGAGCAGTACTTC.

This sequence joins TRBV25-1 and TRBJ2-7; TRBD2 is a possible D gene (7 bases). Germline CDR1 and CDR2: MGHDK and SYGVNS. The CDR3 length is 14 residues. Trimming removed 3 bases from V and 4 bases from J, with 13 bases in between. CDR3 sequence reads: CASSEGGGGYEQYF. The CDR3, as DNA: TGTGCCAGCAGTGAGGGGGGCGGGGGATACGAGCAGTACTTC.

The chain joins TRBV11-2 to TRBJ2-3; tentatively, D is TRBD2 (5 bases). Trimming took 5 bases from V and 6 from J, leaving 18 bases between them. The CDR3 contains 15 residues. Per the germline V gene, CDR1 is SGHAT and CDR2 is FQNNGV. In DNA, the CDR3 is TGTGCCAGCAGCCGTGCCGGGGAGCCCTCGGATACGCAGTATTTT. Its translation is CASSRAGEPSDTQYF.

This sequence joins TRBV6-4 and TRBJ1-5; the match to TRBD1 covers 8 bases. Looked up from germline, CDR1 is MRHNA and CDR2 is SNTAGT. The CDR3 runs to 14 residues. Trimming at V came to 5 bases and at J to 6 bases, leaving 6 bases not matched to a gene. In DNA, the CDR3 is TGTGCCAGCAGTCGGGACAGGCCAGGTCAGCCCCAGCATTTT. The encoded protein is CASSRDRPGQPQHF.

This clone has a single count. This chain connects TRBV19 to TRBJ2-7; 7 positions agree with TRBD2. The length of the CDR3 is 16 residues. Germline trimming cut 1 base from V and 5 bases from J; bases unmatched to any gene: 11. Germline V gives CDR1 LNHDA, CDR2 SQIVND (reference sequence). The CDR3 DNA reads as TGTGCCAGTAGTATAGGGGGGGGTTCTTCAAATCACGAGCAGTACTTC. It specifies CASSIGGGSSNHEQYF.

The chain combines TRBV4-2 with TRBJ1-3; D gene ambiguous. The CDR3 extends over 15 amino acids. Germline V gene lookup returns CDR1 LGHNA and CDR2 YNFKEQ. Trimming pared 6 bases from V and 0 bases from J, leaving 12 bases between. The CDR3 region is CASSTYQSSGNTIYF. The DNA for the CDR3 is TGTGCCAGCAGTACATATCAGTCCTCTGGAAACACCATATATTTT.